This T cell receptor (beta chain) comes out of a study of cytomegalovirus exposure and HLA in healthy donors. As for the study in general: Unique TCRs from HLA-typed donors, some 85 million of them, were held in an early data release. Study conclusions and caveats: A later analysis found that most CMV-associated TCR beta chains appeared HLA-restricted.

The study ran its PCR with 60 Vbeta and 13 Jbeta primers. Assay: immunoSEQ multiplex PCR; the TCRdb copy retains only in-frame clones and omits some. This sample's table has 100,000 to 150,000 clones. Germline V gives CDR1 SGHTS, CDR2 YDEGEE. The CDR3 spans 15 residues. With V trimmed by 0 bases and J by 2 bases, 4 bases remained unmatched. Remarks on this clone: The antigen is unknown.

Specimen: PBMCs. The TCR was taken from a woman aged 40 to 50 in good health and CMV-seronegative. This chain links TRBV5-8 with TRBJ1-2, with 7 nucleotides matching TRBD1. The CDR3 is CASSLGTGLNYGYTF. The CDR3 region has the DNA TGTGCCAGCAGCTTGGGGACAGGTTTAAACTATGGCTACACCTTC. Drawing the rest from reference TRBV5-8 and TRBJ1-2, the complete variable domain is EAGVTQSPTHLIKTRGQQATLRCSPISGHTSVYWYQQALGLGLQFLLWYDEGEERNRGNFPPRFSGRQFPNYSSELNVNALELEDSALYLCASSLGTGLNYGYTFGSGTRLTVV.